What follows are 26 T cell receptor beta chains derived from one specimen sequenced in a study of T cell repertoires in cytomegalovirus infection. Antigen specificity for these receptors is unknown. TCRdb ran MiXCR on the reads and lists one entry per CDR3 protein. The sample records roughly 730,000 distinct CDR3 sequences, around 32% being singletons. This specimen was cultured PBMCs, taken from culture after CMV antigen stimulation. The receptors originated from a human donor in good health (CMV status not recorded). Some clones in this sample may be carry-over from other donors' samples.

This clonotype was counted between two and nine times. The chain combines TRBV4-1 with TRBJ2-3; D is undetermined. The CDR3 spans 15 residues. V lost 1 base and J 0 bases, leaving 8 bases between the germline ends. From germline, CDR1 is MGHRA and CDR2 YSYEKL. The CDR3 sequence: CASSQAAVSTDTQYF. In nucleotides, the CDR3 is TGCGCCAGCAGCCAAGCGGCAGTAAGCACAGATACGCAGTATTTT.

The rearrangement links TRBV7-2 to TRBJ2-2; D not certain. The length of the CDR3 is 15 residues. Germline CDR1 SGHTA, CDR2 FQGNSA. The ends were cut back, 1 base at V and 6 bases at J, with 12 bases in the middle. DNA of the CDR3: TGTGCCAGCAGCTTAGGGCCCAGCAGCGCCGGGGAGCTGTTTTTT. This gives the protein CASSLGPSSAGELFF.

At least ten counts were recorded for this clonotype. The chain is built from TRBV7-2 and TRBJ2-3; D is perhaps TRBD1 (5 bases). This CDR3 contains 13 residues. Germline loops: CDR1 SGHTA, CDR2 FQGNSA. Trimming removed 8 bases at V and 6 bases at J, with 15 bases between. The CDR3 reads CASRRDREDTQYF. In DNA, the CDR3 is TGTGCCAGCCGAAGAGACAGAGAGGATACGCAGTATTTT.

This clonotype was seen more than once but under ten times. The CDR3 loop reads CASSLYPGETQYF. CDR3 bases: TGTGCCAGCAGCTTATACCCAGGGGAGACCCAGTACTTC. The chain is built from TRBV7-2 and TRBJ2-5; a possible D gene is TRBD1 (5 bases). Trimming stripped 2 bases from V and 5 bases from J, with 9 bases between. The CDR3 spans 13 residues. Looked up from germline, CDR1 is SGHTA and CDR2 is FQGNSA.

The chain carries TRBV6-6 and TRBJ2-3; the match to TRBD1 covers 7 bases. V shed 4 bases, J shed 2 bases, and the junction held 9 bases outside the gene matches. The CDR3 is made up of 16 amino acids. Per germline, CDR1 MNHNY and CDR2 SVGAGI (reference sequence). This chain's CDR3 is CASSSPTGLDTDTQYF. The CDR3 DNA reads as TGTGCCAGCAGTTCTCCGACAGGGTTGGACACAGATACGCAGTATTTT.

On this clonotype: One junction end disagrees with the germline gene, perhaps due to a read error. The chain links TRBV5-3 to TRBJ1-1, with no clear D. TRBV5-3 is annotated as an ORF whose role is uncertain. The CDR3 has 14 residues. In DNA form, the CDR3 reads TGTGCCAGCAGCTTTTCGACTGGGAACACTGAAGCTTTCTTT. This translates into CASSFSTGNTEAFF.

This chain uses TRBV19 with TRBJ2-2; weak D call: TRBD1 (6 bases). V gave up 7 bases and J gave up 1 base, with 10 bases separating them. This CDR3 contains 14 residues. Germline loops: CDR1 LNHDA, CDR2 SQIVND (reference sequence). The CDR3 nucleotides read TGTGCCAGTAAAAACAGGGAGAACACCGGGGAGCTGTTTTTT. Encoded protein: CASKNRENTGELFF.

This clonotype was seen ten or more times. V and J are TRBV7-6 and TRBJ1-1, with 8 bases fitting TRBD1. V dropped 5 bases and J dropped 6; count of bases not matched to a gene: 8. This CDR3 has 14 residues. Germline CDR1 reads SGHVS; CDR2 reads FNYEAQ. CDR3 sequence reads: CASSPGQGSAEAFF. CDR3 sequence (DNA): TGTGCCAGCAGCCCCGGACAGGGAAGTGCTGAAGCTTTCTTT.

This clonotype came up a few times. The chain employs TRBV4-3 and TRBJ2-7; no clear D gene. Germline V lookup: CDR1 LGHNA, CDR2 YSLEER. The CDR3 sequence is 13 residues long. Deletions cut 3 bases from V and 6 bases from J, with 12 bases between. CDR3 sequence: CASSQAHRTEQYF. The CDR3 DNA reads TGCGCCAGCAGCCAGGCCCATCGGACCGAGCAGTACTTC.

The chain is built from TRBV19 and TRBJ1-2, with TRBD1 identical over 10 bases. With 3 bases clipped from V and 4 bases from J, the junction kept 8 bases outside the gene matches. The length of the CDR3 is 16 residues. CDR1 is LNHDA and CDR2 is SQIVND in the germline V gene (reference sequence). Here the CDR3 reads CASSIRGQGTRYGYTF. Written as DNA, the CDR3 is TGTGCCAGTAGTATTCGGGGACAGGGGACTCGCTATGGCTACACCTTC.

In its sample, this clonotype was seen many times. The rearrangement links TRBV7-2 to TRBJ2-7; no firm D call. In germline, CDR1 is SGHTA, CDR2 FQGNSA. V was clipped by 5 bases and J by 8 bases, with 13 bases between them. The CDR3 is made up of 12 amino acids. The CDR3 spells CASSLLRGQQYF. The CDR3 region has the DNA TGTGCCAGCAGCCTCCTCAGAGGACAGCAGTACTTC.

This clonotype was recorded at least ten times. V gene TRBV7-6 combines with J gene TRBJ1-5; D is unclear. Germline assignment: CDR1 SGHVS and CDR2 FNYEAQ. The CDR3 consists of 17 residues. The germline V and J ends were trimmed by 1 base and 1 base, with 14 bases remaining between them. The CDR3 DNA is TGTGCCAGCAGCTTAGGCTCCAGGTGGGAGAGCAATCAGCCCCAGCATTTT. It translates to CASSLGSRWESNQPQHF. The full variable domain, completed using reference TRBV7-6 and TRBJ1-5, is GAGVSQSPRYKVTKRGQDVALRCDPISGHVSLYWYRQALGQGPEFLTYFNYEAQQDKSGLPNDRFSAERPEGSISTLTIQRTEQRDSAMYRCASSLGSRWESNQPQHFGDGTRLSIL.

The chain joins TRBV4-1 to TRBJ2-7; no reliable D call. Germline assignment: CDR1 MGHRA and CDR2 YSYEKL. There are 16 residues in the CDR3. Trimming left V 0 bases short and J 3 bases short, with 15 bases between. The CDR3 sequence: CASSQDSGDNLYEQYF. CDR3 nucleotides: TGCGCCAGCAGCCAAGATTCAGGAGACAACCTCTACGAGCAGTACTTC.

In this sample, this clonotype turned up a few times. This chain uses TRBV18 with TRBJ1-5, with D uncertain. The CDR3 has 13 residues. Germline-derived CDR1 and CDR2 are KGHSH and LQKENI. The V and J ends lost 9 bases and 0 bases respectively, with 9 bases between them. Here the CDR3 DNA reads TGTGCCAGTTCCCCGGCTAGCAATCAGCCCCAGCATTTT. It is translated as CASSPASNQPQHF.

This clonotype was seen only a few times. The V gene is TRBV7-3, the J gene TRBJ2-5, with D possibly TRBD2 on 6 matching bases. The V end lost 1 base, the J end lost 5 bases, and 11 bases lay between the germline ends. Germline V CDR1 and CDR2: SGHTA, FQGTGA. The CDR3 runs to 14 residues. CDR3 DNA sequence: TGTGCCAGCAGCTTAAATGTAGGGAGGGAGACCCAGTACTTC. Translating it yields CASSLNVGRETQYF.

The chain joins TRBV27 to TRBJ2-1; no clear D. Germline CDR1 is MNHEY and CDR2 is SMNVEV (reference sequence). The CDR3 sequence is 14 residues long. V was shortened by 6 bases and J by 0 bases, with 9 bases between the two germline ends. In DNA form, the CDR3 reads TGTGCCAGCAGCACGGAGAGCTCCTACAATGAGCAGTTCTTC. It yields the protein CASSTESSYNEQFF.

A few counts support this clonotype. The chain carries TRBV6-5 and TRBJ2-1; D unresolved. CDR1 MNHEY and CDR2 SVGAGI come from the germline V gene. The CDR3 contains 17 residues. The V end lost 2 bases, the J end lost 0 bases, and 14 bases lay between the germline ends. The CDR3 spells CASSYPHIYSSYNEQFF. The CDR3 DNA follows: TGTGCCAGCAGTTACCCACATATCTATTCCTCCTACAATGAGCAGTTCTTC.

V and J are TRBV11-3 and TRBJ2-1; D is perhaps TRBD1 or TRBD2 (5 bases each). V lost 3 bases, J lost 5 bases, and 14 bases lay in between. The CDR3 spans 15 residues. Germline V CDR1 and CDR2: SGHNT, YENEEA. This CDR3 reads CASSLGLASHNEQFF. CDR3 DNA: TGTGCCAGCAGCTTGGGGCTAGCATCCCACAATGAGCAGTTCTTC.

This clonotype was observed a handful of times. The CDR3 DNA is TGTGCCAGCAGCTCTACCTTGGGTGGGACCCAGTACTTC. This translates into CASSSTLGGTQYF. The rearrangement links TRBV6-1 to TRBJ2-5; D is unclear. The CDR3 has 13 residues. CDR1 is MNHNS, CDR2 SASEGT, per germline. V lost 6 bases and J 7 bases, leaving 15 bases between the germline ends.

This clonotype appeared a few times. This chain connects TRBV6-2 or TRBV6-3 to TRBJ2-1; the D call may be TRBD1 or TRBD2 (5 bases each). The CDR3 has 15 amino acids. Germline V gene sequence: CDR1 MNHEY, CDR2 SVGEGT. The germline V and J ends were trimmed by 5 bases and 4 bases, with 15 bases remaining between them. CDR3 DNA: TGTGCCAGCAGTCTCCGGGGACCGTGGTACAATGAGCAGTTCTTC. As protein: CASSLRGPWYNEQFF.

Only a few counts were recorded for this clonotype. The J gene is TRBJ1-1, the V gene TRBV7-2; D may be TRBD1 (6 bases). Germline assignment: CDR1 SGHTA and CDR2 FQGNSA. V gave up 3 bases and J gave up 4 bases, with 15 bases separating them. This CDR3 contains 15 residues. CDR3 loop: CASSFHRARGTEAFF. The CDR3 DNA reads as TGTGCCAGCAGCTTTCACAGGGCTCGAGGCACTGAAGCTTTCTTT.

The chain joins TRBV28 to TRBJ1-6; TRBD1 matches at 9 bases. This CDR3 has 16 amino acids. Trimming took 6 bases from V and 7 from J; bases not matched to a gene: 10. The germline V gene encodes CDR1 MDHEN and CDR2 SYDVKM. The CDR3 is CASRGGTGRLNSPLHF. The DNA for the CDR3 is TGTGCCAGCAGGGGGGGGACAGGGCGTTTGAATTCACCCCTCCACTTT.

This clonotype appeared a few times. V and J are TRBV4-1 and TRBJ2-1, with 7 nucleotides matching TRBD2. The germline V gene has CDR1 MGHRA and CDR2 YSYEKL. Trimming removed 6 bases from V and 6 bases from J; junction bases left unmatched: 2. This CDR3 is 12 amino acids long. The CDR3 DNA reads TGCGCCAGCAGGAGCGGGATCAATGAGCAGTTCTTC. Protein product: CASRSGINEQFF.

This chain uses TRBV28 with TRBJ1-5, with unresolved D. The CDR3 covers 16 residues. CDR1 is MDHEN and CDR2 is SYDVKM in the germline V gene. The germline V and J ends were trimmed by 5 bases and 3 bases, with 17 bases remaining between them. The CDR3 region has the DNA TGTGCCAGCAGTAACCGGGCATTTTTGGCCAATCAGCCCCAGCATTTT. Translation gives CASSNRAFLANQPQHF.

The V gene is TRBV20-1, the J gene TRBJ2-3, with D possibly matching TRBD2 (6 bases). Germline CDR1 DFQATT, CDR2 SNEGSKA (reference sequence). Trimming cost V 5 bases and J 1 base, with 10 bases left between them. There are 13 residues in the CDR3. The CDR3 loop is CSAELAGTDTQYF. The CDR3 nucleotides are TGCAGTGCTGAACTAGCCGGCACAGATACGCAGTATTTT.

Ten or more counts support this clonotype. V usage is TRBV7-2 and J usage is TRBJ2-7; D uncertain. Germline lookup yields CDR1 SGHTA and CDR2 FQGNSA. The CDR3 is made up of 15 amino acids. The ends were cut back, 1 base at V and 3 bases at J, with 13 bases in the middle. The CDR3 sequence: CASSLGGNFLYEQYF. The CDR3 DNA sequence: TGTGCCAGCAGCTTAGGGGGAAACTTCCTCTACGAGCAGTACTTC. The full variable domain, in which reference TRBV7-2 and TRBJ2-7 provide the parts outside the CDR3, is GAGVSQSPSNKVTEKGKDVELRCDPISGHTALYWYRQSLGQGLEFLIYFQGNSAPDKSGLPSDRFSAERTGGSVSTLTIQRTQQEDSAVYLCASSLGGNFLYEQYFGPGTRLTVT.